This T cell receptor (beta chain) was sequenced during a study of cytomegalovirus exposure and HLA in healthy donors. Study-level findings and limits: Trimming of TCR beta V- and J-genes showed a link, identified in a later analysis, to a missense DCLRE1C variant.

This PCR relied on a set of 60 Vbeta primers and 13 Jbeta primers. In the original workflow: Counted up in a later analysis, unique TCR beta chains came to 65 million to 80 million, with about 9.9 million shared. TCRdb's copy holds only in-frame clones and misses some; the assay was immunoSEQ multiplex PCR. V, J and clone size were drawn from that table, and D and trimming were deduced from the DNA. The sample includes more than 95,000 clones, just under 75% seen only once; the top ten take 4.8%. The germline CDR1 and CDR2 sequences are SEHNR and FQNEAQ (reference sequence). This CDR3 is built from 15 residues. Trimming removed 5 bases at V and 1 base at J, with 14 bases between. In regard to this clone: What it binds is not known.

The specimen was PBMCs. The genes are TRBV7-9 and TRBJ2-5; D may be TRBD1 (6 bases). The receptor was isolated from a man in his 60s in good health and CMV-seropositive. DNA of the CDR3: TGTGCCAGCAGCGCTAAAAGGGGGATCCAAGAGACCCAGTACTTC. It encodes CASSAKRGIQETQYF.